The next 10 T cell receptor beta chains were all read from a single sample in a study of blood T cell repertoires in COVID-19. The protocol was immunoSEQ multiplex PCR, while the TCRdb copy is restricted to in-frame clones and leaves out a portion. The table has approximately 210,000 clones, 82% seen once. The sequenced sample was peripheral blood. Source of these receptors: a middle-aged woman with acute or convalescent COVID-19.

V is TRBV11-2 and J is TRBJ2-7, with a possible D match to TRBD2 (5 bases). V lost 5 bases to trimming and J lost 2 bases, with 10 bases between them. The CDR3 consists of 13 residues. The germline CDR1 and CDR2 sequences are SGHAT and FQNNGV. The CDR3 sequence: CASSPRVAYEQYF. The CDR3 DNA reads as TGTGCCAGCAGCCCGCGGGTCGCCTACGAGCAGTACTTC.

This clone has more than one count but fewer than ten. The chain recombines TRBV7-6 with TRBJ2-1, with 12 bases matching TRBD2. The ends lost 2 bases at V and 8 bases at J; junction bases unmatched: 4. In germline, CDR1 is SGHVS, CDR2 FNYEAQ. CDR3 length: 15 amino acids. CDR3 region: CASSLQLAGGYEQFF. DNA for the CDR3: TGTGCCAGCAGCTTACAACTAGCGGGAGGATATGAGCAGTTCTTC.

There are a few counts of this clone. The V gene is TRBV7-9, the J gene TRBJ2-7, with D perhaps TRBD1 (5 bases). V was trimmed by 1 base and J by 6 bases, leaving 16 bases between them. The germline gives CDR1 SEHNR, CDR2 FQNEAQ (reference sequence). The CDR3 spans 15 residues. CDR3 DNA sequence: TGTGCCAGCAGCTTAGGGAGCAGCACTCAGGGCGAGCAGTACTTC. It encodes CASSLGSSTQGEQYF.

This clone appeared once. The chain links TRBV6-6 to TRBJ1-2, with unresolved D. This CDR3 has 14 residues. Germline V gene sequence: CDR1 MNHNY, CDR2 SVGAGI (reference sequence). Trimming cost V 2 bases and J 3 bases, with 10 bases left between them. As DNA, the CDR3 is TGTGCCAGCAGTTACGCCAGGCTCGACTATGGCTACACCTTC. The encoded protein is CASSYARLDYGYTF.

This clone has just a few counts. The gene calls are TRBV6-5 and TRBJ2-7; weak D call: TRBD2 (6 bases). The CDR3 has 13 residues. Trimming took off 7 bases at V and 3 bases at J, with 13 bases between the two ends. CDR1 MNHEY and CDR2 SVGAGI come from the germline V gene. CDR3 amino acids: CASMGSGNYEQYF. CDR3 sequence (DNA): TGTGCCAGCATGGGTAGCGGCAACTACGAGCAGTACTTC.

V and J are TRBV15 and TRBJ1-5; 7 bases align to TRBD1. The CDR3 has 16 residues. V was pared by 4 bases and J by 3 bases, with 9 bases of the junction left unmatched. Germline lookup yields CDR1 LNHNV and CDR2 YYDKDF (reference sequence). CDR3 protein: CATSTRTGGANQPQHF. The CDR3 DNA is TGTGCCACCAGCACCCGGACAGGTGGGGCCAATCAGCCCCAGCATTTT.

The chain links TRBV5-6 to TRBJ1-2; TRBD1 matches 7 bases. CDR3 length: 15 amino acids. Germline V gene sequence: CDR1 SGHDT, CDR2 YYEEEE. Germline trimming cut 4 bases from V and 6 bases from J; bases unmatched to any gene: 12. CDR3 amino acids: CASSGRQGFKNGYTF. CDR3 coding DNA: TGTGCCAGCAGCGGACGACAGGGATTTAAAAATGGCTACACCTTC. Variable domain in full (rest from reference TRBV5-6 and TRBJ1-2): DAGVTQSPTHLIKTRGQQVTLRCSPKSGHDTVSWYQQALGQGPQFIFQYYEEEERQRGNFPDRFSGHQFPNYSSELNVNALLLGDSALYLCASSGRQGFKNGYTFGSGTRLTVV.

This chain connects TRBV5-1 to TRBJ2-3, with 9 bases aligning to TRBD1. Germline V gene lookup returns CDR1 SGHRS and CDR2 YFSETQ. The CDR3 is 14 residues long. The V segment lost 4 bases and the J segment 4 bases; nucleotides outside the gene matches: 4. The CDR3 spells CASSVGQGPDTQYF. In nucleotides, the CDR3 is TGCGCCAGCAGCGTGGGACAGGGTCCAGATACGCAGTATTTT.

This chain uses TRBV6-5 with TRBJ1-2; the D is unclear. Germline assignment: CDR1 MNHEY and CDR2 SVGAGI. This CDR3 region has 12 residues. The V and J ends lost 6 bases and 2 bases respectively, with 7 bases between them. This CDR3 is CASSPSNYGYTF. Here the CDR3 DNA reads TGTGCCAGCAGCCCGTCGAACTATGGCTACACCTTC.

The V and J genes are TRBV10-3 and TRBJ1-3, with TRBD1 identical over 7 bases. CDR1 is ENHRY and CDR2 is SYGVKD in the germline V gene. The CDR3 consists of 15 residues. V was clipped by 10 bases and J by 0 bases; unmatched bases: 9. The CDR3 region has the DNA TGTGCCAGCGGGACAGAGGACTACTCTGGAAACACCATATATTTT. Translating it yields CASGTEDYSGNTIYF.